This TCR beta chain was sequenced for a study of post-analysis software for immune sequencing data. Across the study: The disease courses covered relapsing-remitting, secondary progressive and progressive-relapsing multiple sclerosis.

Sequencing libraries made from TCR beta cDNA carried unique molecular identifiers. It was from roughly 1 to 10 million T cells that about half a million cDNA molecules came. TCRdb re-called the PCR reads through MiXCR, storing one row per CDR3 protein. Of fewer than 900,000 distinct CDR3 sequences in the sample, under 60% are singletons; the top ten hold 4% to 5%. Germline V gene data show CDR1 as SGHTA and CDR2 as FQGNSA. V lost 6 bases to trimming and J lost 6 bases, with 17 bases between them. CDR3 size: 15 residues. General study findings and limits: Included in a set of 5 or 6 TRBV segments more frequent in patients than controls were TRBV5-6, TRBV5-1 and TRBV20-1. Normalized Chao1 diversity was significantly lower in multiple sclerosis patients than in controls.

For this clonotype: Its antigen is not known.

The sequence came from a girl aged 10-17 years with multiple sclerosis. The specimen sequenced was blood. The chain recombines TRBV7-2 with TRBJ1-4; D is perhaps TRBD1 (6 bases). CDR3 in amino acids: CASRSPGHADEKLFF. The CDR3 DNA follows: TGTGCCAGCAGGTCCCCGGGACACGCGGATGAAAAACTGTTTTTT.